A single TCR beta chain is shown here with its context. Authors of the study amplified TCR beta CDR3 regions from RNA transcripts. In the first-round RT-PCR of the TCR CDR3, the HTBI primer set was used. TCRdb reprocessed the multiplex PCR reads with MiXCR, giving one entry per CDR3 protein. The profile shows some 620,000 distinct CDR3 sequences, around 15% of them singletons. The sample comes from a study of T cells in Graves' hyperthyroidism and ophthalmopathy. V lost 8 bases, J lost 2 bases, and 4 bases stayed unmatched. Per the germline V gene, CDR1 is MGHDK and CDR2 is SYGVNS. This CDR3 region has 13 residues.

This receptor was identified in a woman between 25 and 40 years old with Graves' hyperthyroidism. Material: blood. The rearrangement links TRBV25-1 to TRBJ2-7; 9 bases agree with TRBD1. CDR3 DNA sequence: TGTGCCAGCCGGACAGGGGTTGCCTACGAGCAGTACTTC. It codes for CASRTGVAYEQYF.